The 6 T cell receptor beta chains below were found in one sample sequenced in a study of T cell repertoires in cytomegalovirus infection. TCRdb re-called the reads through MiXCR, storing one row per CDR3 protein. The profile shows 140,000 to 150,000 distinct CDR3 sequences, about 32% of them singletons. These TCRs' antigens remain unknown. The specimen was CD8+ T cells from cultured PBMCs, collected from culture after CMV antigen stimulation. The source of these receptors is a human donor in good health (CMV status not recorded). Some clones in this sample may be carry-over from other donors' samples.

This clonotype was detected only a few times. CDR3 residues: CASSYQGARQSNQPQHF. The CDR3 DNA is TGTGCCAGCAGTTACCAGGGGGCGAGGCAGAGCAATCAGCCCCAGCATTTT. The V and J genes are TRBV6-6 and TRBJ1-5, with 8 bases fitting TRBD1. V lost 2 bases, J lost 1 base, and 7 bases stayed unmatched. Germline values: CDR1 MNHNY, CDR2 SVGAGI (reference sequence). The CDR3 is 17 residues long.

The table lists this clonotype with a few counts. This chain connects TRBV5-8 to TRBJ2-5, with a tentative D call TRBD2 (5 bases). The germline gives CDR1 SGHTS, CDR2 YDEGEE. Between the trimmed V and J ends, which lost 0 bases and 2 bases, there was a span of 11 bases. The CDR3 sequence is 15 residues long. CDR3 DNA sequence: TGTGCCAGCAGCTTGGCCAGCGGCAGACAAGAGACCCAGTACTTC. Amino acids: CASSLASGRQETQYF.

The V and J genes are TRBV12-3 or TRBV12-4 and TRBJ2-1, with TRBD2 identical over 12 bases. The trim removed 10 bases at V and 3 bases at J, leaving 7 bases unmatched. The CDR3 contains 15 residues. CDR3 protein: CATTGLAGNYNEQFF. CDR3 DNA sequence: TGTGCCACCACCGGACTAGCGGGGAACTACAATGAGCAGTTCTTC.

The gene calls are TRBV10-3 and TRBJ2-1; the D is unclear. The CDR3 consists of 13 residues. The germline CDR1 and CDR2 sequences are ENHRY and SYGVKD. Deletions cut 3 bases from V and 5 bases from J, with 8 bases between. The DNA for the CDR3 is TGTGCCATCAGTGAATACACCAACAATGAGCAGTTCTTC. Its protein product is CAISEYTNNEQFF.

The chain's CDR3 is CASSPSATGAVAGELFF. CDR3 DNA sequence: TGTGCCAGCAGTCCCAGTGCCACGGGGGCTGTCGCCGGGGAGCTGTTTTTT. The chain is built from TRBV27 and TRBJ2-2; D assignment may be TRBD1 or TRBD2 (6 bases each). This CDR3 has 17 amino acids. V shed 5 bases and J shed 6 bases, with 22 bases lying between them. Per the germline V gene, CDR1 is MNHEY and CDR2 is SMNVEV (reference sequence).

V is TRBV6-1 and J is TRBJ2-3; 7 nucleotides match TRBD2. The J segment lost 2 bases and the V segment lost 1 base, leaving 9 bases of the junction unmatched. The CDR3 has 17 amino acids. Germline V gene sequence: CDR1 MNHNS, CDR2 SASEGT. The CDR3 bases are TGTGCCAGCAGTGAAGAGTGGACGGGGGGAGCCACAGATACGCAGTATTTT. It encodes CASSEEWTGGATDTQYF.